A single sample is the source of the 2 T cell receptor beta chains below, sequenced in a study of T cell repertoires in cytomegalovirus infection. These receptors lack a known antigen. MiXCR, applied by TCRdb to the reads, yields one record per CDR3 protein. The sample shows about half a million distinct CDR3 sequences, about 33% of them seen only once. The sample in question was cultured PBMCs, obtained from culture after CMV antigen stimulation. The receptors derive from a human donor in good health (CMV status not recorded). Some clones in this sample may be carry-over from other donors' samples.

The chain couples TRBV20-1 to TRBJ1-2; D remains ambiguous. Deletions cut 5 bases from V and 4 bases from J, with 11 bases between. The V gene's germline CDR1 is DFQATT and CDR2 SNEGSKA (reference sequence). CDR3 length: 12 residues. The CDR3 protein is CSAPGSGYGYTF. CDR3 nucleotide sequence: TGCAGTGCTCCGGGGTCTGGCTATGGCTACACCTTC.

This chain joins TRBV12-3 or TRBV12-4 and TRBJ2-1; 10 nucleotides agree with TRBD1. Unmatched junction bases numbered 12, after V lost 6 bases and J lost 4 bases. This CDR3 has 17 amino acids. CDR3 region: CASSRDRGLAYYNEQFF. CDR3 in DNA: TGTGCCAGCAGCAGGGACAGGGGCCTCGCATATTACAATGAGCAGTTCTTC.